The 4 T cell receptor beta chains given below trace back to one sample, sequenced in a study of blood T cells in healthy people across ages. The use of a sample-barcoded 5' primer and a J-beta primer mix characterized a second PCR of roughly 6 to 11 cycles. Each CDR3 protein is one row after TCRdb ran MiXCR on the 5' RACE reads. Here the sample spans about 1.5 million distinct CDR3 sequences, about 45% being singletons. Sequencing was carried out using blood. These receptors were taken from a woman under 30 in good health.

This clonotype was counted between two and nine times. This sequence joins TRBV7-8 and TRBJ2-1, with TRBD1 matching over 7 bases. Germline loops: CDR1 SGHVS, CDR2 FQNEAQ. J was trimmed by 3 bases and V by 4 bases; bases with no gene match: 6. The CDR3 has 15 amino acids. The DNA of the CDR3 is TGTGCCAGCAGCTACAGGGGCGTTCTCTACAATGAGCAGTTCTTC. This sequence encodes CASSYRGVLYNEQFF.

V usage is TRBV27 and J usage is TRBJ1-2; 7 positions match TRBD1. The CDR3 is made up of 15 amino acids. V shed 6 bases and J 4 bases; nucleotides not matched to a gene: 11. Germline V gene lookup returns CDR1 MNHEY and CDR2 SMNVEV (reference sequence). The DNA of the CDR3 is TGTGCCAGCAGCCTCCGCGCAGGGGGGGTCTATGGCTACACCTTC. This codes for CASSLRAGGVYGYTF.

The chain has TRBV7-9 and TRBJ1-2; possible D gene TRBD1, 6 bases. V was clipped by 8 bases and J by 9 bases, with 13 bases between them. Germline values: CDR1 SEHNR, CDR2 FQNEAQ (reference sequence). The CDR3 totals 11 residues. The CDR3 sequence: CASGIQGRYTF. Written as DNA, the CDR3 is TGTGCCAGCGGAATACAGGGCCGCTACACCTTC.

This clonotype is a singleton in its sample. V gene TRBV6-2 or TRBV6-3 combines with J gene TRBJ2-1, with 9 bases aligning to TRBD2. The CDR3 is 14 residues long. With V trimmed by 2 bases and J by 13 bases, 9 bases remained unmatched. CDR1 is MNHEY and CDR2 is SVGEGT in the germline V gene. Here the CDR3 DNA reads TGTGCCAGCAGTTACCTGGCTAGCGGGGAGACCCAGTTCTTC. This encodes CASSYLASGETQFF.